The rows below give T cell receptor beta chains drawn from one sample of a study of T cell responses to AZD1222 COVID-19 vaccine. Repertoires were generated with immunoSEQ multiplex PCR, while TCRdb's copy carries only in-frame clones and drops some. The sample yields roughly 77,000 clones, approximately 90% seen once. The starting material was peripheral blood, obtained on day 0 of AZD1222 vaccination. These receptors all stem from an adult in good health. Each CDR3 is given with its conserved first and last residue. The D gene is left open where the match is weak. Rows may omit the clone size; those that give it use once, few, many or a size class.

d_gene,j_gene,v_gene,abundance,CDR3nt,CDR3aa
NA,TRBJ1-3,TRBV19,NA,TGTGCCAGTAGTAATAGAGGAAACTCTGAAAACACCATATATTTT,CASSNRGNSENTIYF
NA,TRBJ1-5,TRBV19,NA,TGTGCCAGTAGTATAGCCAGGGGAATGGGCCAGCCCCAGCATTTT,CASSIARGMGQPQHF
NA,TRBJ1-6,TRBV16,NA,TGTGCCAGCAGCCAATCAGGGGATAATTCACCCCTCCACTTT,CASSQSGDNSPLHF
NA,TRBJ1-4,TRBV18,NA,TGTGCCAGCTCATCGGACGGCCCTAATGAAAAACTGTTTTTT,CASSSDGPNEKLFF
NA,TRBJ1-1,TRBV5-5,NA,TGTGCCAGCAGCAAGCAAGACGGAGCTAACACTGAAGCTTTCTTT,CASSKQDGANTEAFF
NA,TRBJ1-3,TRBV6-2/TRBV6-3,NA,TGTGCCAGCAGTTACGCGGGGAAGCACATATATTTT,CASSYAGKHIYF
TRBD1,TRBJ1-2,TRBV5-5,NA,TGTGCCAGCAGCTTGGGACAGGGAGAACGGCATGGCTACACCTTC,CASSLGQGERHGYTF
NA,TRBJ1-1,TRBV18,NA,TGTGCCAGCTCACCCCAGGGAGGCGTGTCCACTGAAGCTTTCTTT,CASSPQGGVSTEAFF
NA,TRBJ2-5,TRBV12-3/TRBV12-4,few,TGTGCCAGCAGTTTAATCGGGAAGCTGTACTTC,CASSLIGKLYF
TRBD1,TRBJ1-6,TRBV25-1,NA,TGTGCCAGCAGGGCACCGGGACAGAATAATTCACCCCTCCACTTT,CASRAPGQNNSPLHF
NA,TRBJ1-4,TRBV2,NA,TGTGCCAGCAGTGAATGGGGTGAAAAACTGTTTTTT,CASSEWGEKLFF
NA,TRBJ2-6,TRBV7-2,NA,TGTGCCAGCAGCTTAATTTCCGGGGGTCGTAAGTCTGGGGCCAACGTCCTGACTTTC,CASSLISGGRKSGANVLTF
NA,TRBJ1-2,TRBV19,NA,TGTGCCAGTAGTATAGGGGGCGTGGGGCAGTCGGGCTATGGCTACACCTTC,CASSIGGVGQSGYGYTF
TRBD1,TRBJ1-1,TRBV5-6,NA,TGTGCCAGCAGCGGAGACAGGGGGCGGGGGAACACTGAAGCTTTCTTT,CASSGDRGRGNTEAFF